The 21 T cell receptor beta chains reported below all come from one sample, sequenced in a study of blood T cells in healthy people across ages. Primers used in a second PCR of about 7 to 12 cycles were a sample-barcoded 5' primer and a J-beta primer mix. MiXCR, applied by TCRdb to the 5' RACE reads, yields one record per CDR3 protein. This table has over 1,500,000 distinct CDR3 sequences, around 50% appearing once. Sequenced input: blood. The receptors originated from a woman in her thirties or forties in good health.

The chain combines TRBV20-1 with TRBJ1-5; D unresolved. The CDR3 is 10 residues long. The germline V gene has CDR1 DFQATT and CDR2 SNEGSKA (reference sequence). V was clipped by 6 bases and J by 5 bases, with 5 bases between them. CDR3 in DNA: TGCAGTGCCCTGGATCAGCCCCAGCATTTT. Its protein product is CSALDQPQHF.

The V gene is TRBV7-9, the J gene TRBJ2-5; D is ambiguous. The CDR3 has 12 amino acids. CDR1 is SEHNR and CDR2 is FQNEAQ in the germline V gene (reference sequence). Trimming took off 6 bases at V and 11 bases at J, with 16 bases between the two ends. The CDR3 loop is CASSHGMGEQYF. The CDR3 nucleotides read TGTGCCAGCAGTCACGGAATGGGTGAGCAGTACTTC.

V usage is TRBV7-9 and J usage is TRBJ2-7, with 7 bases fitting TRBD1. Germline values: CDR1 SEHNR, CDR2 FQNEAQ (reference sequence). Trimming took 2 bases from V and 2 from J; bases not matched to a gene: 9. The CDR3 sequence is 16 residues long. CDR3 sequence (DNA): TGTGCCAGCAGCTTATCCGGGACAGCACCTACCTACGAGCAGTACTTC. As protein: CASSLSGTAPTYEQYF.

The chain uses TRBV7-6 and TRBJ1-1; maybe TRBD1 (5 bases). Trimming removed 5 bases at V and 1 base at J, with 14 bases between. The CDR3 runs to 15 residues. Per germline, CDR1 SGHVS and CDR2 FNYEAQ. The CDR3 reads CASSPGVLRNTEAFF. The CDR3 DNA reads TGTGCCAGCAGCCCGGGGGTTCTCAGGAACACTGAAGCTTTCTTT.

This clonotype was observed a few times. The V and J genes are TRBV20-1 and TRBJ1-2; D is ambiguous. CDR1 and CDR2 (germline): DFQATT, SNEGSKA (reference sequence). This CDR3 region has 13 residues. Trimming stripped 4 bases from V and 4 bases from J, with 13 bases between. CDR3 sequence reads: CSAKTHGSYGYTF. The CDR3, as DNA: TGCAGTGCTAAGACTCACGGGAGCTATGGCTACACCTTC.

The genes are TRBV15 and TRBJ2-3, with a tentative D call TRBD2 (5 bases). The CDR3 loop spans 14 amino acids. Germline V gene sequence: CDR1 LNHNV, CDR2 YYDKDF (reference sequence). Trimming took off 0 bases at V and 4 bases at J, with 8 bases between the two ends. CDR3 DNA sequence: TGTGCCACCAGCAGAGACGTCGGGGCAGATACGCAGTATTTT. Translated, it gives CATSRDVGADTQYF.

This clonotype was picked up one time. The chain carries TRBV28 and TRBJ1-6; tentative D call: TRBD1 (6 bases). V was pared by 8 bases and J by 2 bases, with 13 bases between. The CDR3 consists of 15 residues. Germline V gene data show CDR1 as MDHEN and CDR2 as SYDVKM. In nucleotides, the CDR3 is TGTGCCAGCTTTGAGAGGGGGGCCTATAATTCACCCCTCCACTTT. Translation: CASFERGAYNSPLHF.

This clonotype was seen a single time. The rearrangement uses TRBV7-9 and TRBJ1-2, with 8 bases matching TRBD1. Germline values: CDR1 SEHNR, CDR2 FQNEAQ (reference sequence). The CDR3 length is 16 residues. The trim removed 4 bases at V and 5 bases at J, leaving 12 bases unmatched. In DNA form, the CDR3 reads TGTGCCAGCAGCTCCGACAGGGGATTGGTGGCGTATGGCTACACCTTC. Protein: CASSSDRGLVAYGYTF.

V and J are TRBV5-1 and TRBJ2-1, with TRBD2 matching 11 bases. The CDR3 has 16 amino acids. V gave up 2 bases and J gave up 8 bases; unmatched junction bases: 9. CDR1 is SGHRS and CDR2 is YFSETQ in the germline V gene. The CDR3 protein is CASSFRLAGTLDEQFF. The CDR3 region has the DNA TGCGCCAGCAGCTTTCGACTAGCGGGGACGTTGGATGAGCAGTTCTTC.

This clonotype was recorded at least ten times. The chain carries TRBV27 and TRBJ2-7; 11 bases match TRBD1. V dropped 5 bases and J dropped 5; count of bases not matched to a gene: 14. Germline V gene lookup returns CDR1 MNHEY and CDR2 SMNVEV (reference sequence). This CDR3 comprises 17 residues. CDR3 DNA: TGTGCCAGCAGTCCGGACAGGGGGCCTTTCCCCCCTAACGAGCAGTACTTC. The encoded protein is CASSPDRGPFPPNEQYF.

The genes are TRBV29-1 and TRBJ1-6, with unresolved D. This CDR3 is 13 amino acids long. The germline V gene has CDR1 SQVTM and CDR2 ANQGSEA. V lost 5 bases, J lost 7 bases, and 12 bases lay in between. DNA for the CDR3: TGCAGCGTTCAGCGGGCACGGAATTCACCCCTCCACTTT. It specifies CSVQRARNSPLHF.

This clonotype was recorded a few times. The rearrangement links TRBV9 to TRBJ2-3, with TRBD2 matching over 11 bases. The CDR3 is 14 residues long. The germline gives CDR1 SGDLS, CDR2 YYNGEE. The V segment lost 2 bases and the J segment 9 bases; nucleotides outside the gene matches: 5. The CDR3 nucleotides read TGTGCCAGCAGCGTGACTAGCGGGGACGGGACGCAGTATTTT. It yields the protein CASSVTSGDGTQYF.

The gene calls are TRBV21-1 and TRBJ2-3; TRBD2, the D gene given by the table, was not confirmed from the DNA. TRBV21-1 is classified as a pseudogene. The CDR3 has 15 amino acids. CDR3 bases: TGTGCCAGCAGGGCTAGCGGGGGGTACACAGATACGCAGTATTTT. It is translated as CASRASGGYTDTQYF.

This clonotype was picked up a small number of times. The rearrangement joins TRBV13 to TRBJ2-3, with 7 bases lining up with TRBD2. Germline CDR1 reads PRHDT; CDR2 reads FYEKMQ (reference sequence). Trimming removed 1 base from V and 5 bases from J; junction bases left unmatched: 9. The CDR3 has 16 amino acids. CDR3 residues: CASSLDLRGKQDTQYF. The CDR3 nucleotides are TGTGCCAGCAGCTTAGATCTGCGGGGGAAGCAAGATACGCAGTATTTT.

To note about this clonotype: The germline gene is not matched at one end of the junction; a read error may be the cause. CDR3 DNA: TGTGCCAGTAGCTCTGCAGGCGATACGCAGTCTTTT. Translated: CASSSAGDTQSF. The chain combines TRBV7-9 with TRBJ2-3; unclear D gene. Germline V gene data show CDR1 as SEHNR and CDR2 as FQNEAQ (reference sequence). The CDR3 spans 12 residues. The whole variable domain, remainder taken from reference TRBV7-9 and TRBJ2-3, is DTGVSQNPRHKITKRGQNVTFRCDPISEHNRLYWYRQTLGQGPEFLTYFQNEAQLEKSRLLSDRFSAERPKGSFSTLEIQRTEQGDSAMYLCASSSAGDTQSFGPGTRLTVL.

The CDR3 sequence is CASSLVAGFPDTQYF. Here the CDR3 DNA reads TGTGCCAGCAGCTTAGTCGCAGGTTTCCCAGATACGCAGTATTTT. The chain uses TRBV11-2 and TRBJ2-3; D is unclear. The CDR3 totals 15 residues. Trimming pared 1 base from V and 4 bases from J, leaving 12 bases between. Germline CDR1 and CDR2: SGHAT and FQNNGV.

This chain joins TRBV2 and TRBJ1-4; perhaps TRBD1 as D (5 bases). The CDR3 totals 15 residues. Germline loops: CDR1 SNHLY, CDR2 FYNNEI. V shed 6 bases and J shed 0 bases, with 11 bases lying between them. The CDR3 DNA reads as TGTGCCAGCAGCGGGACTGAGGCAACTAATGAAAAACTGTTTTTT. The encoded protein is CASSGTEATNEKLFF.

There are a few counts of this clonotype. The chain uses TRBV5-1 and TRBJ2-4; D perhaps matches TRBD1 (6 bases). The V gene lost 0 bases and the J gene lost 0 bases, with 10 bases spanning the gap. The CDR3 extends over 16 amino acids. Germline loops: CDR1 SGHRS, CDR2 YFSETQ. The CDR3 nucleotides are TGCGCCAGCAGCTTGGGGGACAAGATAGCCAAAAACATTCAGTACTTC. Translated, it gives CASSLGDKIAKNIQYF.

This clonotype has only a few counts. V usage is TRBV6-2 or TRBV6-3 and J usage is TRBJ2-7, with a possible D match to TRBD1 (6 bases). This CDR3 contains 14 residues. Germline V lookup: CDR1 MNHEY, CDR2 SVGEGT. V lost 5 bases and J lost 5, with 16 bases in between. The CDR3 DNA sequence: TGTGCCAGCAGTCGGAGACAGGTGCTCAACGAGCAGTACTTC. It specifies CASSRRQVLNEQYF.

This clonotype was picked up a small number of times. This chain joins TRBV29-1 and TRBJ1-2; D uncertain. The V and J ends lost 4 bases and 8 bases respectively, with 11 bases between them. The CDR3 covers 11 residues. The germline gives CDR1 SQVTM, CDR2 ANQGSEA. CDR3 loop: CSVAGWRGYTF. CDR3 coding DNA: TGCAGCGTTGCGGGGTGGAGGGGCTACACCTTC. Full variable domain (outside the CDR3, taken from reference TRBV29-1 and TRBJ1-2): SAVISQKPSRDICQRGTSLTIQCQVDSQVTMMFWYRQQPGQSLTLIATANQGSEATYESGFVIDKFPISRPNLTFSTLTVSNMSPEDSSIYLCSVAGWRGYTFGSGTRLTVV.

The chain employs TRBV12-3 or TRBV12-4 and TRBJ2-3; the D gene is possibly TRBD2 (5 bases). The V and J ends lost 5 bases and 2 bases respectively, with 14 bases between them. CDR3 length: 15 residues. The CDR3 loop is CASSPPDWFTDTQYF. DNA of the CDR3: TGTGCCAGCAGTCCACCGGACTGGTTCACAGATACGCAGTATTTT.